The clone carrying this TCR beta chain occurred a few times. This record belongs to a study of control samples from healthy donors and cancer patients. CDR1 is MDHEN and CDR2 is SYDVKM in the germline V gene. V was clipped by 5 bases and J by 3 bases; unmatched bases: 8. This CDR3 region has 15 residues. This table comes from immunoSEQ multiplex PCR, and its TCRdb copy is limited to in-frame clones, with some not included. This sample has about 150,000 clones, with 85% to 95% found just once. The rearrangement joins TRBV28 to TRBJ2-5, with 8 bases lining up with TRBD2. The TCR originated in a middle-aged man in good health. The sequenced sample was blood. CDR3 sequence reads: CASSPWTSSKETQYF. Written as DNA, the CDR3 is TGTGCCAGCAGTCCCTGGACTAGCTCGAAAGAGACCCAGTACTTC.